A single sample is the source of the 3 T cell receptor beta chains below, sequenced in a study of CXCR3-negative and CXCR3-positive naive CD8 T cells. General study points: TRB CDR3 hydrophobicity was greater in CXCR3-positive naive cells than in CXCR3-negative naive cells.

The authors made the TRB cDNA libraries by 5' RACE using UMI labels. Reanalyzing the 5' RACE reads, TCRdb keeps one entry per CDR3 protein, without DNA. The sample has around 130,000 distinct CDR3 sequences; the top ten hold 0.5% to 0.6%. Their target antigens are unknown. The source material was naive CXCR3+ CD8+ T cells from blood. Specified subset: CD45RO-CCR7+CD27+CD95- naive CD8+ T cells expressing CXCR3 (TNR3+). The receptors come from a human donor in good health. Some clones in this sample may be carry-over from other donors' samples.

V gene TRBV28 combines with J gene TRBJ2-2; TCRdb's assignment of TRBD1 cannot be checked, as there is no DNA. CDR1 is MDHEN and CDR2 is SYDVKM in the germline V gene. The CDR3 has 15 residues. The CDR3 spells CASSPRQGEGGELFF. The variable domain in full, completed from reference TRBV28 and TRBJ2-2, reads DVKVTQSSRYLVKRTGEKVFLECVQDMDHENMFWYRQDPGLGLRLIYFSYDVKMKEKGDIPEGYSVSREKKERFSLILESASTNQTSMYLCASSPRQGEGGELFFGEGSRLTVL.

The chain employs TRBV27 and TRBJ2-5; TCRdb picks TRBD2, but there is no DNA to check that call. This CDR3 has 15 residues. CDR1 and CDR2 from the germline V gene are MNHEY and SMNVEV (reference sequence). The CDR3 sequence: CASSSGTPGGETQYF.

The chain couples TRBV5-1 to TRBJ2-1. Germline CDR1 and CDR2: SGHRS and YFSETQ. The length of the CDR3 is 15 residues. This CDR3 reads CASSLVWVRDDEQFF.